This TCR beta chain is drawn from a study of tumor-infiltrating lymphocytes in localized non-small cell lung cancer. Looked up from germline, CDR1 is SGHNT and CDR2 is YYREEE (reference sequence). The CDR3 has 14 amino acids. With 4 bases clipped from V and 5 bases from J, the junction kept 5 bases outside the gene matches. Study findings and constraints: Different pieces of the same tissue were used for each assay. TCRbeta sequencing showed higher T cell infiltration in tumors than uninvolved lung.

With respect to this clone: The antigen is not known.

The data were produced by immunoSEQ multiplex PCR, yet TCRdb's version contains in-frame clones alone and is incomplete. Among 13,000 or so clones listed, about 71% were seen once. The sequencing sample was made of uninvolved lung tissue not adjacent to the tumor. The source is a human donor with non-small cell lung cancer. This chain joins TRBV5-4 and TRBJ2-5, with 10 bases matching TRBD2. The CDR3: CASSAKLAGETQYF. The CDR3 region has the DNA TGTGCCAGCAGCGCCAAACTAGCGGGGGAGACCCAGTACTTC.